Shown below are 4 T cell receptor beta chains from a single sample sequenced in a study of OX40 agonist ivuxolimab in advanced cancers. Libraries were constructed by the immunoSEQ multiplex PCR assay. Sourced from immuneACCESS, this table was stored by TCRdb with only in-frame sequences that have V and J called. A share of the clones is absent; for the studies checked, an unresolved V gene accounts for under half, and the remainder has no known explanation. The sample yields almost 70,000 clones; 89% were counted once. Around 3.6% of the sample is in the top ten clones. This material consisted of CD4+ or CD8+ T cells sorted from blood, taken in a trial of the OX40 agonist ivuxolimab. The receptors here all came from an adult with an advanced solid tumor such as melanoma, head and neck, liver or kidney cancer.

This chain joins TRBV2 and TRBJ2-7; D ambiguous. Deletions cut 4 bases from V and 6 bases from J, with 13 bases between. Germline V CDR1 and CDR2: SNHLY, FYNNEI. The CDR3 covers 13 residues. The CDR3, as DNA: TGTGCCAGCAGTGCAAGACTTGGTTCCGAGCAGTACTTC. Residues: CASSARLGSEQYF.

The chain employs TRBV6-6 and TRBJ1-5, with unresolved D. Germline CDR1 and CDR2: MNHNY and SVGAGI (reference sequence). Trimming cost V 11 bases and J 2 bases, with 10 bases left between them. The CDR3 has 12 amino acids. The CDR3 bases are TGTGCCTCTCGGGGAGGCAATCAGCCCCAGCATTTT. Translation gives CASRGGNQPQHF.

The chain uses TRBV6-1 and TRBJ1-2; D might be TRBD1 (5 bases). CDR3 length: 12 residues. V was shortened by 9 bases and J by 4 bases, with 12 bases between the two germline ends. Germline V gene lookup returns CDR1 MNHNS and CDR2 SASEGT. The CDR3 loop is CASEVTAYGYTF. CDR3 nucleotides: TGTGCCAGTGAGGTGACAGCCTATGGCTACACCTTC.

This chain links TRBV5-1 with TRBJ1-1; D remains unclear. Trimming took off 7 bases at V and 1 base at J, with 14 bases between the two ends. Germline V CDR1 and CDR2: SGHRS, YFSETQ. The length of the CDR3 is 14 residues. CDR3 protein: CASALEGANTEAFF. The CDR3 nucleotides are TGCGCCAGCGCCCTAGAGGGTGCGAACACTGAAGCTTTCTTT.